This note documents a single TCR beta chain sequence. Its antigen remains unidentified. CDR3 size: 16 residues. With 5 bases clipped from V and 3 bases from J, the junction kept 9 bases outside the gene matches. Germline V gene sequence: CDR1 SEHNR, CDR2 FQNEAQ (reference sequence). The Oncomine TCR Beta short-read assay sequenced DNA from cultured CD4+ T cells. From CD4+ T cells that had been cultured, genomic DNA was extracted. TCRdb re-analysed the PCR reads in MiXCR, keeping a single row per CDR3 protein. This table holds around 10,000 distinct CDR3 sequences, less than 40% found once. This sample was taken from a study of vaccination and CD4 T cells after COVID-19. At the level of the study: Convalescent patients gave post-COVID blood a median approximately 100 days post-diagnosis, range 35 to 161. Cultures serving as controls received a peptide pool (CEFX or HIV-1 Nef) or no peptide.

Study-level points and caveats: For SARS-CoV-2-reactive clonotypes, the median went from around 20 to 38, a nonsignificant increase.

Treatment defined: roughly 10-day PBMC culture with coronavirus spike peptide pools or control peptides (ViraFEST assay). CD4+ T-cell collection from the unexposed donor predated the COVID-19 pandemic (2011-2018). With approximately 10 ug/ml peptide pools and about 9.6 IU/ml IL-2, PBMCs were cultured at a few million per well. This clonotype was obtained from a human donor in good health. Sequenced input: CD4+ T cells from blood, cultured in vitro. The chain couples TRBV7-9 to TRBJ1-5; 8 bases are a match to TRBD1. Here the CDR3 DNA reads TGTGCCAGCAGCCCAGGACAGGGTGGTAACAATCAGCCCCAGCATTTT. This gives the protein CASSPGQGGNNQPQHF.